The 12 T cell receptor beta chains in this list originate from one sample, sequenced in a study of identical twins. MiXCR was run by TCRdb on the 5' RACE reads, yielding one entry per CDR3 protein. The top ten clones hold just over 7% of a sample with about 340,000 distinct CDR3 sequences, 9% to 15% of them seen once. These records were also assigned to another study, of yellow fever vaccine responses in identical twins.

Sequenced material: CD8+ T cells sorted from blood. These receptors came from a woman aged 18-35 years in good health.

Ten or more counts support this clonotype. V usage is TRBV5-1 and J usage is TRBJ2-1; no definite D call. The germline gives CDR1 SGHRS, CDR2 YFSETQ. The CDR3 spans 12 residues. Trimming removed 4 bases at V and 5 bases at J, with 7 bases between. The CDR3, as DNA: TGCGCCAGCAGCCTTATTGACAATGAGCAGTTCTTC. This encodes CASSLIDNEQFF.

In its sample, this clonotype was seen a few times. This chain joins TRBV20-1 and TRBJ1-5; D is uncertain. Germline assignment: CDR1 DFQATT and CDR2 SNEGSKA (reference sequence). Trimming took 7 bases from V and 2 from J, leaving 18 bases between them. CDR3 size: 15 residues. DNA for the CDR3: TGCAGTGGAAAGGACGGGGTAAGCGGCAATCAGCCCCAGCATTTT. It yields the protein CSGKDGVSGNQPQHF.

The J gene is TRBJ2-5, the V gene TRBV6-5; no firm D call. Trimming took off 1 base at V and 5 bases at J, with 14 bases between the two ends. The CDR3 contains 15 residues. CDR1 and CDR2 (germline): MNHEY, SVGAGI. CDR3 DNA: TGTGCCAGCAGTTACTTGGACCTCCCCGGGGAGACCCAGTACTTC. Translation: CASSYLDLPGETQYF.

The chain is built from TRBV2 and TRBJ2-5, with TRBD1 matching over 8 bases. The germline CDR1 and CDR2 sequences are SNHLY and FYNNEI. V shed 10 bases and J 2 bases; nucleotides not matched to a gene: 3. This CDR3 region has 12 residues. The CDR3 DNA reads TGTGCCAACAGGGGGGATCAAGAGACCCAGTACTTC. The encoded protein is CANRGDQETQYF.

V is TRBV29-1 and J is TRBJ2-3; 7 positions match TRBD2. In germline, CDR1 is SQVTM, CDR2 ANQGSEA. Losses at the gene ends were 1 base for V and 5 bases for J; bases not matched to a gene: 3. There are 13 residues in the CDR3. DNA for the CDR3: TGCAGCGTTGAAGGCGGGAGTCAAGATACGCAGTATTTT. Protein: CSVEGGSQDTQYF.

The table lists this clonotype with many counts. V and J are TRBV5-6 and TRBJ1-5, with unresolved D. V was shortened by 2 bases and J by 5 bases, with 5 bases between the two germline ends. Germline CDR1 reads SGHDT; CDR2 reads YYEEEE. The CDR3 spans 12 residues. The CDR3 DNA reads TGTGCCAGCAGCTTTTACGATCAGCCCCAGCATTTT. Residues: CASSFYDQPQHF.

The chain is built from TRBV28 and TRBJ2-1, with D possibly matching TRBD2 (5 bases). The germline gives CDR1 MDHEN, CDR2 SYDVKM. The CDR3 spans 13 residues. V lost 7 bases and J lost 4, with 11 bases in between. CDR3 nucleotide sequence: TGTGCCAGCAACATGAGGGTTTACAATGAGCAGTTCTTC. Residues: CASNMRVYNEQFF. Drawing the rest from reference TRBV28 and TRBJ2-1, the complete variable domain is DVKVTQSSRYLVKRTGEKVFLECVQDMDHENMFWYRQDPGLGLRLIYFSYDVKMKEKGDIPEGYSVSREKKERFSLILESASTNQTSMYLCASNMRVYNEQFFGPGTRLTVL.

This clonotype was counted between two and nine times. Here the CDR3 reads CASSLTERTHGLSEQFF. The CDR3 DNA reads as TGTGCCAGCAGCCTCACTGAACGGACGCACGGTTTGAGTGAGCAGTTCTTC. The rearrangement joins TRBV7-9 to TRBJ2-1; D remains unclear. Germline V lookup: CDR1 SEHNR, CDR2 FQNEAQ (reference sequence). The V end lost 5 bases, the J end lost 9 bases, and 26 bases lay between the germline ends. This CDR3 comprises 17 residues.

This clonotype has more than one count but fewer than ten. The rearrangement links TRBV12-3 or TRBV12-4 to TRBJ2-1, with TRBD2 matching over 9 bases. After removal of 6 bases from V and 3 bases from J, the junction contained 18 bases not matched to a gene. CDR3 size: 19 residues. Here the CDR3 DNA reads TGTGCCAGCAGCTATCGACTAGCGGACTCGACGACCAACTACAATGAGCAGTTCTTC. Its protein product is CASSYRLADSTTNYNEQFF.

This clonotype was seen more than once but under ten times. This chain's CDR3 is CASSEAFYGNGELFF. The CDR3 coding sequence is TGTGCCAGCAGTGAAGCGTTTTACGGTAACGGGGAGCTGTTTTTT. The chain carries TRBV2 and TRBJ2-2; D gene uncertain. V was shortened by 0 bases and J by 7 bases, with 12 bases between the two germline ends. The V gene's germline CDR1 is SNHLY and CDR2 FYNNEI. The CDR3 consists of 15 residues.

This rearrangement joins TRBV5-1 to TRBJ1-2; no firm D call. The CDR3 covers 16 residues. The V end was cut by 0 bases, the J end by 1 base, with 13 bases between. CDR1 and CDR2 (germline): SGHRS, YFSETQ. CDR3: CASSLEDWRVNYGYTF. The CDR3 bases are TGCGCCAGCAGCTTGGAGGACTGGAGAGTTAACTATGGCTACACCTTC.

This clonotype was picked up a small number of times. This chain uses TRBV6-2 or TRBV6-3 with TRBJ2-2, with 9 bases aligning to TRBD1. CDR1 and CDR2 (germline): MNHEY, SVGEGT. With V trimmed by 6 bases and J by 4 bases, 12 bases remained unmatched. The CDR3 covers 17 residues. The CDR3 region has the DNA TGTGCCAGCAGAACACCCGGACAGGGGAGGCGCACCGGGGAGCTGTTTTTT. Translation gives CASRTPGQGRRTGELFF.